This T cell receptor (beta chain) was obtained from a study of cytomegalovirus exposure and HLA in healthy donors. The ends were cut back, 4 bases at V and 6 bases at J, with 7 bases in the middle. From germline, CDR1 is DFQATT and CDR2 SNEGSKA (reference sequence). This CDR3 region has 11 residues. The PCR ran on 60 Vbeta and 13 Jbeta primers. This table comes from immunoSEQ multiplex PCR, and its TCRdb copy is limited to in-frame clones, with some not included. The table shows some 170,000 clones, with around 80% occurring only once. Input material: PBMCs. The V and J genes are TRBV20-1 and TRBJ2-1; no clear D gene. The TCR sequence derives from a woman aged 30 to 39 in good health and CMV-seronegative. CDR3 DNA sequence: TGCAGTGCTATCCCGTCCAATGAGCAGTTCTTC. Translated: CSAIPSNEQFF.